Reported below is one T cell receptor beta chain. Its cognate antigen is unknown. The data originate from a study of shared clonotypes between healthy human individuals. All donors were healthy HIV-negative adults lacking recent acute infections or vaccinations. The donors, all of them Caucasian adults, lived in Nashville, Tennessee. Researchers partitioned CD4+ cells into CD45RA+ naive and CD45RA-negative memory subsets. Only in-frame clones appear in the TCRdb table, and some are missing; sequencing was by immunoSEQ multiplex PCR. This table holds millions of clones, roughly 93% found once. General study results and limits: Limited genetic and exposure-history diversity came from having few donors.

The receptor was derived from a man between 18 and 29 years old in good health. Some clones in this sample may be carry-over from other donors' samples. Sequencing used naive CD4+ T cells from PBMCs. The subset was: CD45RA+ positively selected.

The DNA for the CDR3 is TGTGCCACCAGCTCCCGACTAGCGACTACCTACGAGCAGTACTTC. Residues: CATSSRLATTYEQYF. This chain uses TRBV15 with TRBJ2-7; 8 bases line up with TRBD2. There are 15 residues in the CDR3. CDR1 is LNHNV and CDR2 is YYDKDF in the germline V gene (reference sequence). Trimming cost V 5 bases and J 2 bases; bases outside gene matches: 8.